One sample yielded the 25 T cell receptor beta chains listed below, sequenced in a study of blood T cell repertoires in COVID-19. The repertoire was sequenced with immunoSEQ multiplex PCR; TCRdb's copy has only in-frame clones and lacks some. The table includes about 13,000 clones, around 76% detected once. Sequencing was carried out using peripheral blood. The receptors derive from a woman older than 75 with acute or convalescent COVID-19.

The CDR3 sequence: CASSSGTSGYNEQFF. The CDR3 nucleotides are TGCGCCAGCAGCTCCGGGACTAGCGGTTACAATGAGCAGTTCTTC. This chain links TRBV5-1 with TRBJ2-1, with 11 bases that match TRBD2. Germline V lookup: CDR1 SGHRS, CDR2 YFSETQ. The V gene end was trimmed by 3 bases and the J gene end by 4 bases; junction bases not matched to a gene: 3. This CDR3 spans 15 amino acids.

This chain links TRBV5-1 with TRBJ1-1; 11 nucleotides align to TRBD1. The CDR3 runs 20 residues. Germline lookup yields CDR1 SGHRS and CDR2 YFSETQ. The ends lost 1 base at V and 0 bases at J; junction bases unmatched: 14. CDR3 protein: CASSLRDSGQGGIMNTEAFF. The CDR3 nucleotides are TGCGCCAGCAGCTTGAGAGACTCGGGACAGGGGGGAATAATGAACACTGAAGCTTTCTTT.

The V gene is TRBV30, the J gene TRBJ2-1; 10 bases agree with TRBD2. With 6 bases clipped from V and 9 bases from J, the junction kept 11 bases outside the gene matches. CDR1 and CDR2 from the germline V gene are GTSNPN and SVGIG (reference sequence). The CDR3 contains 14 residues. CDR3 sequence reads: CACKNSGGAFEQFF. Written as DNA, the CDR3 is TGTGCCTGTAAAAACAGCGGGGGGGCCTTTGAGCAGTTCTTC.

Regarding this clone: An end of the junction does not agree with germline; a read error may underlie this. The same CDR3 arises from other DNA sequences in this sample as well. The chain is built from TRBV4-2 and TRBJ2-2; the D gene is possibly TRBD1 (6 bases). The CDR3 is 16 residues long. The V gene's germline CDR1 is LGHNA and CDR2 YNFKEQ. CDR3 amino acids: CASSQDGRGWAGELFF. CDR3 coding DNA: TGTGCTAGCAGCCAAGATGGCAGGGGTTGGGCCGGGGAGCTGTTTTTT.

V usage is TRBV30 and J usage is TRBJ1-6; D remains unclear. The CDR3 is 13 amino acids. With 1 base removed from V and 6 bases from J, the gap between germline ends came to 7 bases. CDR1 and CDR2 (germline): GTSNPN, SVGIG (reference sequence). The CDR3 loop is CAWSAVFNSPLHF. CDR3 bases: TGTGCCTGGAGTGCGGTCTTTAATTCACCCCTCCACTTT.

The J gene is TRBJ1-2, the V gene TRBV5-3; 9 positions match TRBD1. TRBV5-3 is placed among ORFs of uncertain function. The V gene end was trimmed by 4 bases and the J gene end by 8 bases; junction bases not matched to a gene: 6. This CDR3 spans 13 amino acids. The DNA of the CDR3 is TGTGCCAGAAGCGTGGACAGGGGTCGCGGCTACACCTTC. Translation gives CARSVDRGRGYTF.

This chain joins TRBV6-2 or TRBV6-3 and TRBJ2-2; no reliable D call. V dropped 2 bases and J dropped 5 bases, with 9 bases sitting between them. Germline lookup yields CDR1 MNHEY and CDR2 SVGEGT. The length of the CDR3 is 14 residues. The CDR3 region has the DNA TGTGCCAGCAGTTACCTCCAGGAAACCGGGGAGCTGTTTTTT. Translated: CASSYLQETGELFF.

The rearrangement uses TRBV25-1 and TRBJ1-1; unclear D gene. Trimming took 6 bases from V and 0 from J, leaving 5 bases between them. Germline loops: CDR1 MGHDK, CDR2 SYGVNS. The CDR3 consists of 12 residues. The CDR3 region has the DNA TGTGCCAGCAGGCTAATGAACACTGAAGCTTTCTTT. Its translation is CASRLMNTEAFF.

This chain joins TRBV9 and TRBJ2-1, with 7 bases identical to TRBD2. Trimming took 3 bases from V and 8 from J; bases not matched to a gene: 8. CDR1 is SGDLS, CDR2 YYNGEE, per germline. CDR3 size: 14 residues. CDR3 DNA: TGTGCCAGCAGCGACGGGACTAAGACTCATGAGCAGTTCTTC. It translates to CASSDGTKTHEQFF.

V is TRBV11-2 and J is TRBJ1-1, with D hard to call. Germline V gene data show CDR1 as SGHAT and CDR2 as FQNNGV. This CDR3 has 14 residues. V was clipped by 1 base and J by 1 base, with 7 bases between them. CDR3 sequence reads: CASSLAYTNTEAFF. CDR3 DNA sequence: TGTGCCAGCAGCTTAGCTTACACGAACACTGAAGCTTTCTTT.

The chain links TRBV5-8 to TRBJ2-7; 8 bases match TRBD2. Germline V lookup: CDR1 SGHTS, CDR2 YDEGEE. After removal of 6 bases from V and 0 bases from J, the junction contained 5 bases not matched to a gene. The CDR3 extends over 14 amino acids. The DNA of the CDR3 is TGTGCCAGCAAGGTCGGGGGGGCCTCCTACGAGCAGTACTTC. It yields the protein CASKVGGASYEQYF.

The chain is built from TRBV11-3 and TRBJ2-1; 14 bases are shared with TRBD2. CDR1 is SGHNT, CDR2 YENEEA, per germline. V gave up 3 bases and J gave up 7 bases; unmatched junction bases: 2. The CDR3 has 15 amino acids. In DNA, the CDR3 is TGTGCCAGCAGCTTTGGACTAGCGGGGGGAAATGAGCAGTTCTTC. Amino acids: CASSFGLAGGNEQFF.

As DNA, the CDR3 is TGTGCCAGCAGCTTACAGGGGACCCGGCTCGGGGAGCAGTACTTC. This gives the protein CASSLQGTRLGEQYF. The V call is TRBV5-4, the J call TRBJ2-7; 7 nucleotides match TRBD1. The germline gives CDR1 SGHNT, CDR2 YYREEE (reference sequence). The junction had 12 bases not matched to a gene; V was cut back by 2 bases and J by 7 bases. CDR3 length: 15 residues.

The CDR3 reads CAISDSPYEQYF. CDR3 bases: TGTGCCATTTCAGACAGCCCCTACGAGCAGTACTTC. This rearrangement joins TRBV10-3 to TRBJ2-7; D may be TRBD1 (5 bases). The CDR3 contains 12 residues. Germline CDR1 reads ENHRY; CDR2 reads SYGVKD. The V gene lost 9 bases and the J gene lost 2 bases, with 11 bases spanning the gap.

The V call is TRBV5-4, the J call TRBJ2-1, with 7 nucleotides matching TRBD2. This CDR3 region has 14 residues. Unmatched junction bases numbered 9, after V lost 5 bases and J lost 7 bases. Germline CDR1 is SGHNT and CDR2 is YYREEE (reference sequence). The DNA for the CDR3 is TGTGCCAGCAGGGCAGCGGGGTGGGAAAATGAGCAGTTCTTC. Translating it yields CASRAAGWENEQFF.

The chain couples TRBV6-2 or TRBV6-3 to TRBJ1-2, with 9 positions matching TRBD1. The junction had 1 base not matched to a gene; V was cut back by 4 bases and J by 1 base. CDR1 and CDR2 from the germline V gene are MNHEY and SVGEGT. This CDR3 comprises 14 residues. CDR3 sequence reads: CASSWDRVNYGYTF. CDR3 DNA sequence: TGTGCCAGCAGTTGGGACAGGGTTAACTATGGCTACACCTTC.

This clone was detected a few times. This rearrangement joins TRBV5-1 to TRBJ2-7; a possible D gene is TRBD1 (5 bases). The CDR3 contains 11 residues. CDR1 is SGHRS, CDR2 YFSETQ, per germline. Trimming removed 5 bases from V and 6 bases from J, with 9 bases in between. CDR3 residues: CASSWGGEQYF. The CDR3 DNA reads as TGCGCCAGCAGTTGGGGCGGCGAGCAGTACTTC.

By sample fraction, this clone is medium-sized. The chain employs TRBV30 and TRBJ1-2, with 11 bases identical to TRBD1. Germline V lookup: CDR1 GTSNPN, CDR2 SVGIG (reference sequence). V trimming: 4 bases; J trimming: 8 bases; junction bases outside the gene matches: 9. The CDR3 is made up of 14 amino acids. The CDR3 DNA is TGTGCCTGGATCCGGACAGGGGGCTTCTCCGGCTACACCTTC. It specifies CAWIRTGGFSGYTF.

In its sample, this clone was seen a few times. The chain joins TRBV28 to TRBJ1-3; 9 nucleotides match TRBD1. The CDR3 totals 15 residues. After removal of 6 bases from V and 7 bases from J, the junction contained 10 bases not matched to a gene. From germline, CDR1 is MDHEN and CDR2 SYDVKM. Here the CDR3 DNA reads TGTGCCAGCAGCTCTCGCCGGGACAGGGCGAACACCATATATTTT. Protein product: CASSSRRDRANTIYF.

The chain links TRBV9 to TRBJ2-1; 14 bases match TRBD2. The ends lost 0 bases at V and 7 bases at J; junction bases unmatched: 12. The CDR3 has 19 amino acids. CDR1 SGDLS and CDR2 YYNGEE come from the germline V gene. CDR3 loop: CASSVAVAVWTSGGNEQFF. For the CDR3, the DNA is TGTGCCAGCAGCGTAGCGGTAGCGGTGTGGACTAGCGGGGGGAATGAGCAGTTCTTC.

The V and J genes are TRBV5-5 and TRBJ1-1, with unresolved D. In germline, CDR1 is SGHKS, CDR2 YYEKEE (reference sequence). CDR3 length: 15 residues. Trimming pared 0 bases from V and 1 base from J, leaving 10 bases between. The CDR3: CASSLVLARNTEAFF. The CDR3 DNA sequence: TGTGCCAGCAGCTTGGTCTTGGCAAGGAACACTGAAGCTTTCTTT. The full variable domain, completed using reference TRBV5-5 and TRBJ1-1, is DAGVTQSPTHLIKTRGQQVTLRCSPISGHKSVSWYQQVLGQGPQFIFQYYEKEERGRGNFPDRFSARQFPNYSSELNVNALLLGDSALYLCASSLVLARNTEAFFGQGTRLTVV.

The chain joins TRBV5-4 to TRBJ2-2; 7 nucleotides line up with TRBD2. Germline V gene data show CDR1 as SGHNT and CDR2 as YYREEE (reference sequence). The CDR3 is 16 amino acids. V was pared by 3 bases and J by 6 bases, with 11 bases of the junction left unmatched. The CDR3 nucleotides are TGTGCCAGCAGCTCCAGGCTCCGGGGGGTGGCCGGGGAGCTGTTTTTT. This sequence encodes CASSSRLRGVAGELFF.

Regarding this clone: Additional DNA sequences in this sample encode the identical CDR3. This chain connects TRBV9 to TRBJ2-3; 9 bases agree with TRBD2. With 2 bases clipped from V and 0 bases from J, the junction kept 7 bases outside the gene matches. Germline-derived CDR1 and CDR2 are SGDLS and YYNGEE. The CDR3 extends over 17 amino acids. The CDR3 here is CASSVGGGARSTDTQYF. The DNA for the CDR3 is TGTGCCAGCAGCGTTGGCGGGGGGGCCAGGAGCACAGATACGCAGTATTTT. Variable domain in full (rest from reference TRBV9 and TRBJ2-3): DSGVTQTPKHLITATGQRVTLRCSPRSGDLSVYWYQQSLDQGLQFLIQYYNGEERAKGNILERFSAQQFPDLHSELNLSSLELGDSALYFCASSVGGGARSTDTQYFGPGTRLTVL.

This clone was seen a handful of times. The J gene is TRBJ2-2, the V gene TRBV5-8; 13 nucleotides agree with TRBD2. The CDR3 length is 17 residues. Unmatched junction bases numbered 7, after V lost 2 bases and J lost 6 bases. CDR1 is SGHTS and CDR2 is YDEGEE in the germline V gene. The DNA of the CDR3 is TGTGCCAGCAGCTTCACTAGCGGGGGGGCTTTCTCCGGGGAGCTGTTTTTT. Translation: CASSFTSGGAFSGELFF.

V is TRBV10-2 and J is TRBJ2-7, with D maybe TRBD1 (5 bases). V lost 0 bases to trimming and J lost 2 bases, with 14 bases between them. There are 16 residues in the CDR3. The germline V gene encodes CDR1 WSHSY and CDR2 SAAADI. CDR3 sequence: CASSESGQDNPYEQYF. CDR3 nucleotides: TGCGCCAGCAGTGAGTCTGGCCAGGACAACCCCTACGAGCAGTACTTC.